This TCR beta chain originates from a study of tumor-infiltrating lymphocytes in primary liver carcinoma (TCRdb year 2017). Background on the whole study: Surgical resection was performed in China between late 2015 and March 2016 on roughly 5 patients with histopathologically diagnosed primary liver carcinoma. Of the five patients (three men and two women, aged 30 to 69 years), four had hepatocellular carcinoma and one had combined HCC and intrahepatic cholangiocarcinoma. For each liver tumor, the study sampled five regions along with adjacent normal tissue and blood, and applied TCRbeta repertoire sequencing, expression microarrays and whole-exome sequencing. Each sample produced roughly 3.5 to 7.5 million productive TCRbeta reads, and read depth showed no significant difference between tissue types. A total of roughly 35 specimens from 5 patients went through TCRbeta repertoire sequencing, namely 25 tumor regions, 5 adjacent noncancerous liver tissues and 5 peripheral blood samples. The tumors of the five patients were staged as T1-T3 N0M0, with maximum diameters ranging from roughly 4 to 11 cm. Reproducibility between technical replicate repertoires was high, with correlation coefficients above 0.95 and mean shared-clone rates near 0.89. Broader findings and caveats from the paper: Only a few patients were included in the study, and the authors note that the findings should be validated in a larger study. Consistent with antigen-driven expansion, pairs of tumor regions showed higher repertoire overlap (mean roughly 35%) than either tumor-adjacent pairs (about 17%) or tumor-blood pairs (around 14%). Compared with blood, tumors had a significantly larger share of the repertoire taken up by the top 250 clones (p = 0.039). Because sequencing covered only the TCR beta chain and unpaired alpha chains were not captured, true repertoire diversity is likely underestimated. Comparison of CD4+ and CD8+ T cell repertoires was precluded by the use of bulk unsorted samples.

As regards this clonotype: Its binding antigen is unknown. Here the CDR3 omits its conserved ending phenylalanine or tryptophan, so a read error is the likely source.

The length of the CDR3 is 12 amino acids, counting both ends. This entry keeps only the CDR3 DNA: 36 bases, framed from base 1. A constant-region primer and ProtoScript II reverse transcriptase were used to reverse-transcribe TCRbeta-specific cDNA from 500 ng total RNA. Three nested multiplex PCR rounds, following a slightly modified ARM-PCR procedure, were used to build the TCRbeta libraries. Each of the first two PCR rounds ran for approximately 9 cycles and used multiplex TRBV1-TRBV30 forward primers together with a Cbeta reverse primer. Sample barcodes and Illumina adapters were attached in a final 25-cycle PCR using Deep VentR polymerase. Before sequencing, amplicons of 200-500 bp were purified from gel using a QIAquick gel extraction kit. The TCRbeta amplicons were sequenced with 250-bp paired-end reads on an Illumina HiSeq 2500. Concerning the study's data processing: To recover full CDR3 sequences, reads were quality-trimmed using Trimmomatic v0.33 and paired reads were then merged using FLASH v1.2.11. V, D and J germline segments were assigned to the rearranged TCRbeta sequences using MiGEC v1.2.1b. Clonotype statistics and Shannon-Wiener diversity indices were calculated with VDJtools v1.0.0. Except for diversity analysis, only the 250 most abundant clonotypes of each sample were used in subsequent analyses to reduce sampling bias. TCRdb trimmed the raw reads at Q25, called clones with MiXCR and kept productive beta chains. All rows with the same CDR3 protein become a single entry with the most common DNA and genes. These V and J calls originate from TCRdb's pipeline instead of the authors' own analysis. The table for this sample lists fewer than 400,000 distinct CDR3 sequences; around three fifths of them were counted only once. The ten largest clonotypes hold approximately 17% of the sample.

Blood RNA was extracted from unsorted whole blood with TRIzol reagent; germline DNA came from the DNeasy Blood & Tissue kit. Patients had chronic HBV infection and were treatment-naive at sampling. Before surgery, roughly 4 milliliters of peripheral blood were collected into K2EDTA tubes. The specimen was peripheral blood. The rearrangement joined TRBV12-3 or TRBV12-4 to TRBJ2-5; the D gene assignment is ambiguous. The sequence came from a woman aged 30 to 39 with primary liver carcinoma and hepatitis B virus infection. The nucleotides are TGTTCCAGCAGTATACAAGAGCGGACCCAGTACTCC. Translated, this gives CSSSIQERTQYS.